This is a list of T cell receptor beta chains from one sample in a study of lymphopenia after photon versus proton radiotherapy. Clones were read by immunoSEQ multiplex PCR, and TCRdb kept only the in-frame ones, dropping some. The sample carries around 63,000 clones, about 90% recorded once. The source material was peripheral blood, sampled from a patient treated with photon-based radiotherapy. These TCRs come from a man in his forties with gastric cancer. Each CDR3 is given with its conserved first and last residue. D genes are given only for firm matches. Expanded clones get a size class; other rows say once, few or many, or leave the size out.

cdr3_nt cdr3_aa d_call v_call clone_size j_call
TGCAGCTCAACAGGGGGCACTCCGGGGGGCGAGCAGTACTTC CSSTGGTPGGEQYF TRBD1 TRBV29-1 . TRBJ2-7
TGTGCCAGCAGCCTCACAGGGGGTGATACGCAGTATTTT CASSLTGGDTQYF TRBD1 TRBV4-2 . TRBJ2-3
TGTGCCAGCAGTTACAATGGCGACGATACGCAGTATTTT CASSYNGDDTQYF . TRBV6-6 . TRBJ2-3
TGTGCCTGGGTCAGGGACAGTATGAACACTGAAGCTTTCTTT CAWVRDSMNTEAFF TRBD1 TRBV30 . TRBJ1-1
TGTGCCAGCAGCGTAGCCCAGAGCTCCTACAATGAGCAGTTCTTC CASSVAQSSYNEQFF . TRBV9 once TRBJ2-1
TGTGCCAGCAGCTGGGAGGGCAGGGCGAACACTGAAGCTTTCTTT CASSWEGRANTEAFF . TRBV5-5 once TRBJ1-1
TGTGCCAGCAGCTTGGGACAGGGGGACTATGGCTACACCTTC CASSLGQGDYGYTF TRBD1 TRBV5-6 . TRBJ1-2
TGTGCCTGGAGTGTATCCGGGCTCTATGGCTACACCTTC CAWSVSGLYGYTF . TRBV30 . TRBJ1-2
TGTGCCAGCAGCGCCCTTAGCGAGGGGAAGGCCCAGTACTTC CASSALSEGKAQYF . TRBV9 once TRBJ2-5
TGTGCCAGCAGCTTAACTAGCGGGGGCTCCTACAATGAGCAGTTCTTC CASSLTSGGSYNEQFF TRBD2 TRBV7-2 . TRBJ2-1
TGTGCCAGCAGTGGGCAGACGAATTCACCCCTCCACTTT CASSGQTNSPLHF . TRBV25-1 . TRBJ1-6
TGTGCCAGCAGCTTAGGGACAGAAGAGACCCAGTACTTC CASSLGTEETQYF TRBD1 TRBV7-3 . TRBJ2-5
TGTGCCAGCAGCCCCGGACACAGGAACACTGAAGCTTTCTTT CASSPGHRNTEAFF . TRBV9 once TRBJ1-1
TGTGCCAGTAGTATTGGACTAGCGGGGGGTATCTCCTACAATGAGCAGTTCTTC CASSIGLAGGISYNEQFF TRBD2 TRBV19 . TRBJ2-1
TGCGCCAGCAGCTTGTTTACAGGGGGAACAGAGACCCAGTACTTC CASSLFTGGTETQYF TRBD1 TRBV5-1 . TRBJ2-5
TGTGCCAGCAGTTACTCAGGCAGTCGGAATGAAAAACTGTTTTTT CASSYSGSRNEKLFF . TRBV6-5 . TRBJ1-4
TGTGCCAGCAGCTTAGACAGGGCCGGCTACACCTTC CASSLDRAGYTF . TRBV7-9 . TRBJ1-2
TGTGCCAGCAGCCAGGGGGACTATGGCTACACCTTC CASSQGDYGYTF . TRBV21-1 few TRBJ1-2
TGTGCCAGCAGTGTTTGGGGTAACACTGAAGCTTTCTTT CASSVWGNTEAFF . TRBV6-1 . TRBJ1-1
TGTGCCAGCAGTGAACCCACTGGCACCATGGCCTATGGCTACACCTTC CASSEPTGTMAYGYTF . TRBV2 . TRBJ1-2
TGTGCCTGGAGTGTGGCAGGGAGAATATTCTCTGGAAACACCATATATTTT CAWSVAGRIFSGNTIYF . TRBV30 once TRBJ1-3
TGTGCCAGCAGCTTAGCGAGGGAGTACACCGGGGAGCTGTTTTTT CASSLAREYTGELFF . TRBV11-1 . TRBJ2-2
TGTGCCAGCAGTTACAGTCCGGATAATGAAAAACTGTTTTTT CASSYSPDNEKLFF . TRBV6-6 . TRBJ1-4
TGTGCCAGCAGCTTAGGAGGGACCGATCAGCCCCAGCATTTT CASSLGGTDQPQHF . TRBV7-9 few TRBJ1-5
TGTGCCAGCAGTTTATCAGGGCTCTCCACAGATACGCAGTATTTT CASSLSGLSTDTQYF . TRBV27 . TRBJ2-3
TGTGCCAGCAGGCCCGGACAGGGGGCGTACGAGCAGTACTTC CASRPGQGAYEQYF TRBD1 TRBV2 . TRBJ2-7
TGTGCCAGCAGCTCTACCGGGACAGGGGTTGGGGACACAGATACGCAGTATTTT CASSSTGTGVGDTDTQYF TRBD1 TRBV11-2 . TRBJ2-3
TGTGCCAGCAGCCGCGGGGGGACCCAGTACTTC CASSRGGTQYF TRBD2 TRBV5-4 . TRBJ2-5
TGTGCCAGCAGCCAAGCCGAGGGCAGCGAAGAGACCCAGTACTTC CASSQAEGSEETQYF . TRBV4-2 few TRBJ2-5
TGTGCCAGCAGCTTTGACAGGCGAGAGACCCAGTACTTC CASSFDRRETQYF . TRBV7-2 . TRBJ2-5
TGCAGTGCCGGCTATCAGCCCCAGCATTTT CSAGYQPQHF . TRBV20-1 . TRBJ1-5
TGCGCCAGCAGCTTGGACACCTATGGCTACACCTTC CASSLDTYGYTF . TRBV5-1 few TRBJ1-2
TGTGCCAGCAGAACCCGGGACGCTTCCTGGGAGCAGTACTTC CASRTRDASWEQYF . TRBV27 . TRBJ2-7
TGCGCCAGCAGCCAAGCAGGGGTGGGGGGCTACACCTTC CASSQAGVGGYTF . TRBV4-1 . TRBJ1-2
TGTGCCAGCAGTTTTAAGGACGGACCACTCTCAAATGAAAAACTGTTTTTT CASSFKDGPLSNEKLFF . TRBV5-6 once TRBJ1-4
TGTGCCAGCAGTGGGGCAGCTGAAGCTTTCTTT CASSGAAEAFF . TRBV2 . TRBJ1-1
TGTGCCAGTAGTATTGGTCCTCAACAGCCCCAGCATTTT CASSIGPQQPQHF . TRBV19 . TRBJ1-5
TGTGCCAGCACCAAACCCGGGACTAGCTACGAGCAGTACTTC CASTKPGTSYEQYF TRBD2 TRBV28 . TRBJ2-7